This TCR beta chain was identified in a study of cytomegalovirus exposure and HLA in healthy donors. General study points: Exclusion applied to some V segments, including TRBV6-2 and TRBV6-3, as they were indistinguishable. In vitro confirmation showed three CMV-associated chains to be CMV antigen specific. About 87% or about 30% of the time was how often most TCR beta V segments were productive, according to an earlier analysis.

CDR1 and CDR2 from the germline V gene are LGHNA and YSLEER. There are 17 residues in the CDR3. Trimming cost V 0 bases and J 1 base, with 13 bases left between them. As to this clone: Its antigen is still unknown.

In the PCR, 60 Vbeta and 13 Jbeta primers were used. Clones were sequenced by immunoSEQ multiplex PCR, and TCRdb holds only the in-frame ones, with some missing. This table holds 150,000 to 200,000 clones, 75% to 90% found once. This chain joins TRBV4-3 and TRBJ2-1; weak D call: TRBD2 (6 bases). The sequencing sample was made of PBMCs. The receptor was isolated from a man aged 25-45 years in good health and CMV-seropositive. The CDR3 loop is CASSQDNGGRSYNEQFF. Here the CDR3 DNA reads TGCGCCAGCAGCCAAGACAACGGGGGTAGGTCCTACAATGAGCAGTTCTTC.